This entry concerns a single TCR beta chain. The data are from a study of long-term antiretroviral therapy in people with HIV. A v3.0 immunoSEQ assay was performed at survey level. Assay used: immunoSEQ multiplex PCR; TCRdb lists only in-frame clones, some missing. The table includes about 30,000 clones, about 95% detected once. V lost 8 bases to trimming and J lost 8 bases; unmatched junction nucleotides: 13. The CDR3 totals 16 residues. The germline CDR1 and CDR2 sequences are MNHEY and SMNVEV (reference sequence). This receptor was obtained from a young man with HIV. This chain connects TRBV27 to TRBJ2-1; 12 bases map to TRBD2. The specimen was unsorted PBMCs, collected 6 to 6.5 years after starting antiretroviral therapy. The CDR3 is CASGRGPSGRADEQFF. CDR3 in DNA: TGTGCCAGCGGGAGGGGGCCTAGCGGGAGGGCCGATGAGCAGTTCTTC.